The rows below give T cell receptor beta chains drawn from one sample of a study of Ad26.COV2.S vaccination and SARS-CoV-2 variants. Libraries were prepared by immunoSEQ multiplex PCR; TCRdb keeps only in-frame clonotypes and omits some of them. The data contain around 300,000 clones, roughly 90% of them singletons. The sequenced sample was peripheral blood, obtained in a trial of Ad26.COV2.S vaccine versus placebo. The origin of the receptors is a person aged 18-65 years who received the Ad26.COV2.S COVID-19 vaccine or a placebo. The CDR3 runs from the conserved cysteine through the conserved F or W. A D gene is named only where the DNA matches it firmly. A row's size may be missing; if present it is once, few, many or a size class.

CASSQDQRWSGEANYGYTF,TGTGCCAGCAGCCAAGATCAAAGGTGGAGTGGGGAAGCTAACTATGGCTACACCTTC,.,TRBJ1-2,.,TRBV3-1/TRBV3-2
CATSRDIEPNYGYTF,TGTGCCACCAGCAGAGATATAGAGCCCAACTATGGCTACACCTTC,.,TRBJ1-2,.,TRBV15
CASSSTGDRTNTGELFF,TGCGCCAGCAGCTCAACCGGGGACAGAACGAACACCGGGGAGCTGTTTTTT,.,TRBJ2-2,TRBD1,TRBV5-1
CASSFADRAEAFF,TGTGCCAGCAGTTTCGCCGACAGGGCTGAAGCTTTCTTT,.,TRBJ1-1,TRBD1,TRBV27
CASSLLGLGTEAFF,TGTGCCAGCAGTTTGTTGGGTCTGGGGACTGAAGCTTTCTTT,once,TRBJ1-1,.,TRBV28
CASSTRDRAIQETQYF,TGTGCCAGCAGCACCCGGGACAGGGCTATCCAAGAGACCCAGTACTTC,.,TRBJ2-5,TRBD1,TRBV5-8
CASSSRTGNTEAFF,TGTGCCAGCAGTTCCCGGACAGGGAACACTGAAGCTTTCTTT,few,TRBJ1-1,TRBD1,TRBV28
CASSLVGPDLGTQYF,TGCGCCAGCAGCTTGGTCGGGCCGGACCTCGGGACCCAGTACTTC,once,TRBJ2-5,.,TRBV5-1
CASSEARGWAEAFF,TGTGCCAGCAGTGAAGCAAGGGGGTGGGCTGAAGCTTTCTTT,.,TRBJ1-1,.,TRBV2
CASSSSGLAGETQYF,TGTGCCAGCAGCTCGTCCGGACTAGCGGGCGAGACCCAGTACTTC,.,TRBJ2-5,TRBD2,TRBV7-7
CASSWWGLWEQPQHF,TGTGCCAGCAGCTGGTGGGGGCTGTGGGAACAGCCCCAGCATTTT,once,TRBJ1-5,.,TRBV5-6
CATSRDRGTHGYTF,TGTGCCACCAGCAGAGATCGGGGGACCCATGGCTACACCTTC,.,TRBJ1-2,.,TRBV15
CASSRKTSGVYNEQFF,TGTGCCAGCAGCCGAAAGACTAGCGGGGTCTACAATGAGCAGTTCTTC,.,TRBJ2-1,TRBD2,TRBV3-1/TRBV3-2
CASSGQGTGELFF,TGTGCCAGTTCCGGACAGGGCACCGGGGAGCTGTTTTTT,.,TRBJ2-2,TRBD1,TRBV2
CASSLGGSHSNQPQHF,TGTGCCAGCAGCTTAGGAGGGAGCCATAGCAATCAGCCCCAGCATTTT,.,TRBJ1-5,.,TRBV7-9
CASSYSRGGRYEQYF,TGTGCCAGCAGTTACTCCCGGGGGGGCCGGTACGAGCAGTACTTC,.,TRBJ2-7,TRBD2,TRBV6-5
CASSPRGREKLFF,TGTGCCAGCTCTCCGAGGGGAAGGGAAAAACTGTTTTTT,.,TRBJ1-4,.,TRBV6-5
CASSEGTGGYGYTF,TGTGCCAGCAGCGAAGGGACAGGAGGCTATGGCTACACCTTC,.,TRBJ1-2,TRBD1,TRBV5-6
CASSPRQGDYEQYF,TGTGCCAGCAGTCCCCGACAGGGGGACTACGAGCAGTACTTC,.,TRBJ2-7,TRBD1,TRBV27
CASSRRLQGPDTQYF,TGTGCCAGCAGTCGCAGACTTCAGGGGCCAGATACGCAGTATTTT,once,TRBJ2-3,.,TRBV27
CASSQEIGGRTEAFF,TGCGCCAGCAGCCAAGAAATCGGGGGCCGGACTGAAGCTTTCTTT,.,TRBJ1-1,.,TRBV4-3
CASSYLDRGRGSNQPQHF,TGTGCCAGCAGTTACCTGGACAGGGGAAGGGGTAGCAATCAGCCCCAGCATTTT,.,TRBJ1-5,TRBD1,TRBV6-2/TRBV6-3
CASSQAGTGNTIYF,TGTGCCAGCAGCCAAGCCGGGACTGGAAACACCATATATTTT,.,TRBJ1-3,.,TRBV3-1/TRBV3-2
CASSGAGAGNTIYF,TGCGCCAGCAGTGGGGCAGGGGCTGGAAACACCATATATTTT,.,TRBJ1-3,.,TRBV10-2
CASSFRQGHEQFF,TGTGCCAGCAGCTTTCGACAGGGCCATGAGCAGTTCTTC,.,TRBJ2-1,TRBD1,TRBV7-6
CSVEQEAGELFF,TGCAGCGTTGAACAGGAGGCCGGGGAGCTGTTTTTT,few,TRBJ2-2,.,TRBV29-1
CASSGDSIKKQFF,TGTGCCAGCAGCGGGGACAGCATCAAAAAGCAGTTCTTC,.,TRBJ2-1,TRBD1,TRBV7-2
CASSLAQFHEQYF,TGTGCCAGCAGTTTGGCCCAGTTCCACGAGCAGTACTTC,.,TRBJ2-7,.,TRBV12-3/TRBV12-4
CATSRDHRGYNEQFF,TGTGCCACCAGCAGAGACCACAGGGGGTACAATGAGCAGTTCTTC,.,TRBJ2-1,TRBD1,TRBV15
CSVVVGSGNQPQHF,TGCAGCGTTGTCGTGGGGAGCGGCAATCAGCCCCAGCATTTT,.,TRBJ1-5,.,TRBV29-1
CAWSWSGGAFF,TGTGCCTGGAGTTGGAGTGGGGGAGCTTTCTTT,.,TRBJ1-1,.,TRBV30
CASSLRTSGYNEQFF,TGTGCCAGCAGCTTACGGACTAGCGGGTACAATGAGCAGTTCTTC,.,TRBJ2-1,TRBD2,TRBV5-4
CASSLDGQGYSPLHF,TGTGCCAGCAGCTTGGACGGACAGGGATATTCACCCCTCCACTTT,.,TRBJ1-6,TRBD1,TRBV5-6
CASSLVPGGSYEQYF,TGTGCCAGCAGCTTAGTTCCGGGAGGGTCCTACGAGCAGTACTTC,.,TRBJ2-7,TRBD2,TRBV7-2
CATSRNSHGSNQPQHF,TGTGCCACCAGCCGAAATTCCCACGGGAGCAATCAGCCCCAGCATTTT,.,TRBJ1-5,.,TRBV15
CASSIVGRIGDGYTF,TGTGCCAGTAGTATAGTAGGCAGGATTGGAGATGGCTACACCTTC,.,TRBJ1-2,.,TRBV19
CASSLAANFFYEQYF,TGCGCCAGCAGCTTGGCCGCGAACTTTTTCTACGAGCAGTACTTC,once,TRBJ2-7,.,TRBV5-1
CASSSEAWTDAYEQYF,TGTGCCAGCAGTTCCGAAGCTTGGACAGACGCCTACGAGCAGTACTTC,once,TRBJ2-7,.,TRBV28